Listed below are T cell receptor beta chains from one sample, sequenced in a study of siplizumab effects on memory and regulatory T cells. TCRdb's copy holds only in-frame clones and misses some; the assay was immunoSEQ multiplex PCR. The data contain approximately 100,000 clones, less than 95% of them singletons. Sequencing was done on a sample of Tregs sorted from blood. These receptors all come from a human donor in good health. CDR3s include the opening cysteine and the closing phenylalanine or tryptophan. The D gene is left open where the match is weak. Rows may omit the clone size; those that give it use once, few, many or a size class.

D gene	clone size	CDR3 length	V gene	J gene	CDR3 DNA	CDR3 protein
NA	NA	15	TRBV15	TRBJ1-2	TGTGCCACCAGCAGAGCCATCGGGGTTTTTAGTGGCTACACCTTC	CATSRAIGVFSGYTF
NA	NA	15	TRBV6-1	TRBJ1-1	TGTGCCAGCAGTGAATATTGGCAGAAGAACACTGAAGCTTTCTTT	CASSEYWQKNTEAFF
TRBD1	NA	15	TRBV9	TRBJ2-7	TGTGCCAGCAGCGTAGCGGGACAGAGGCCCTACGAGCAGTACTTC	CASSVAGQRPYEQYF
NA	NA	16	TRBV10-3	TRBJ1-5	TGTGCCATCAGTGAGTCGTTGGGACGCGGCAATCAGCCCCAGCATTTT	CAISESLGRGNQPQHF
NA	few	15	TRBV7-3	TRBJ2-7	TGTGCCAGCAGCGCGACCCCAGGGAGCTCCTACGAGCAGTACTTC	CASSATPGSSYEQYF
NA	NA	13	TRBV14	TRBJ2-3	TGTGCCAGCAGCCAAGTTTTGTCAGATACGCAGTATTTT	CASSQVLSDTQYF
NA	NA	15	TRBV7-9	TRBJ2-4	TGTGCCAGCAGCCCCACGATGGTAGCCAAAAACATTCAGTACTTC	CASSPTMVAKNIQYF
NA	NA	17	TRBV27	TRBJ2-2	TGTGCGAAACCGGGCGCTCTGGTTCAGGGGGGCACCGGGGAGCTGTTTTTT	CAKPGALVQGGTGELFF
TRBD1	once	14	TRBV6-1	TRBJ1-2	TGTGCCAGCATCTACCGGGACAGCAGCTATGGCTACACCTTC	CASIYRDSSYGYTF
NA	NA	13	TRBV14	TRBJ1-6	TGTGCCAGCAGCCAAAGGGGACTCACACCCCTCCACTTT	CASSQRGLTPLHF
NA	NA	13	TRBV30	TRBJ2-2	TGTGCCTGGAGTGTCGACAGGACCGGGGAGCTGTTTTTT	CAWSVDRTGELFF
TRBD1	NA	14	TRBV6-5	TRBJ1-5	TGTGCCAGCAAGGGACAGGGGGCCGATCAGCCCCAGCATTTT	CASKGQGADQPQHF
NA	NA	14	TRBV6-5	TRBJ1-2	TGTGCCAGCAGTTACTCGAAGCTAGGTGGAAGCTACACCTTC	CASSYSKLGGSYTF
NA	NA	13	TRBV19	TRBJ1-5	TGTGCCAGTAGTATAGCCCCCAATCAGCCCCAGCATTTT	CASSIAPNQPQHF
NA	NA	14	TRBV29-1	TRBJ2-3	TGCAGCCTAAGAGTAGGCTTTTCCACAGATACGCAGTATTTT	CSLRVGFSTDTQYF
TRBD1	NA	14	TRBV6-6	TRBJ2-7	TGTGCCAGCAGCCGGGACAGGAACACCTACGAGCAGTACTTC	CASSRDRNTYEQYF